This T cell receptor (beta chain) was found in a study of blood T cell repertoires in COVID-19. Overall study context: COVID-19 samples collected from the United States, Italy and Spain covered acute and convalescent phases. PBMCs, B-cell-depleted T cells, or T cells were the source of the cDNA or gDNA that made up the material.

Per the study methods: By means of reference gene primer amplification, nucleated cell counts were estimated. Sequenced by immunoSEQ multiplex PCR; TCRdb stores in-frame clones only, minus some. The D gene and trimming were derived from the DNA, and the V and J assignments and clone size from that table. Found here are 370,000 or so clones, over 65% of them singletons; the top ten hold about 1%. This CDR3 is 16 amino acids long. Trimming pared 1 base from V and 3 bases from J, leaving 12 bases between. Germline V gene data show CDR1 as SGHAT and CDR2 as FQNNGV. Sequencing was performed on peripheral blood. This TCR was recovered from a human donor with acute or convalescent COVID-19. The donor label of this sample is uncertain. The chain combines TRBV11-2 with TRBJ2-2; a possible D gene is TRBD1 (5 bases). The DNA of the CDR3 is TGTGCCAGCAGCTTAGGGCAGGGTAGGGACACCGGGGAGCTGTTTTTT. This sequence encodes CASSLGQGRDTGELFF.